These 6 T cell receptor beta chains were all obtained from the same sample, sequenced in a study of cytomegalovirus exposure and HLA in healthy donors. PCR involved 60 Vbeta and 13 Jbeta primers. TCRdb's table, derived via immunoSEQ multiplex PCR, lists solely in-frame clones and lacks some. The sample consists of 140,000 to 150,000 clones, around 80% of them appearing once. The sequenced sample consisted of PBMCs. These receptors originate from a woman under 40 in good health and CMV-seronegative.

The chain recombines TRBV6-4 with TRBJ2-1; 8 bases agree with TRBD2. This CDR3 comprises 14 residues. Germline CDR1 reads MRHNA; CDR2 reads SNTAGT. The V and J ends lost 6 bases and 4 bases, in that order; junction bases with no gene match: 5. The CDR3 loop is CASSELAEYNEQFF. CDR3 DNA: TGTGCCAGCAGCGAACTAGCGGAGTACAATGAGCAGTTCTTC.

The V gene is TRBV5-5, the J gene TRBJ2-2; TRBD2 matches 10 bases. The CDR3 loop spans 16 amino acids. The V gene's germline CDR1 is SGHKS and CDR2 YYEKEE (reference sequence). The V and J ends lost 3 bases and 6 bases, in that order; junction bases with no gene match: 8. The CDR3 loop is CASSWTGTSVAGELFF. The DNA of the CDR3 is TGTGCCAGCAGCTGGACCGGGACTAGCGTGGCCGGGGAGCTGTTTTTT.

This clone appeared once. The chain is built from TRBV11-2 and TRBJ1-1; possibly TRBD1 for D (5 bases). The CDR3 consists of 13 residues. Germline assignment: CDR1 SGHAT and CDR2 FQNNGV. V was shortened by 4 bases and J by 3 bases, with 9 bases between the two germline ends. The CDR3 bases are TGTGCCAGCAGCTACCTAGGGGACACTGAAGCTTTCTTT. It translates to CASSYLGDTEAFF.

CDR3 sequence reads: CASSLAEDRGLEKLFF. Written as DNA, the CDR3 is TGCGCCAGCAGCTTGGCCGAGGACAGGGGACTTGAAAAACTGTTTTTT. V is TRBV5-1 and J is TRBJ1-4, with TRBD1 matching over 9 bases. The germline CDR1 and CDR2 sequences are SGHRS and YFSETQ. V trimming: 0 bases; J trimming: 7 bases; junction bases outside the gene matches: 7. The CDR3 sequence is 16 residues long.

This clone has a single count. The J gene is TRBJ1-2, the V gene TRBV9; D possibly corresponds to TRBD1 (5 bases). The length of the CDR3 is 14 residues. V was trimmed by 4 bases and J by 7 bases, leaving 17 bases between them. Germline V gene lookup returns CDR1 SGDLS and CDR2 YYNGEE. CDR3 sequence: CASSPLGGFGGYTF. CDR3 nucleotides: TGTGCCAGCAGCCCCCTTGGGGGGTTTGGTGGCTACACCTTC.

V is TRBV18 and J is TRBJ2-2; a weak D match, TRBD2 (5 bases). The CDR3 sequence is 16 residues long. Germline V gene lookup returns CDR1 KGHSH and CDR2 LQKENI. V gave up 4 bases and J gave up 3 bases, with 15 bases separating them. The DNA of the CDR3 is TGTGCCAGCTCACGTGCGAATAGCGCAGACACCGGGGAGCTGTTTTTT. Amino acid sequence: CASSRANSADTGELFF.